This TCR beta chain comes out of a study of OX40 agonist ivuxolimab in advanced cancers. The study in broad terms: Ivuxolimab was a fully human IgG2 agonistic monoclonal antibody targeting the costimulatory receptor OX40 (CD134). Intravenous ivuxolimab was administered to patients every 2 weeks at six dose levels: 0.01, 0.1, 0.3, 1.5, 3 and 10 mg/kg. Of the approximately 54 dose-escalation patients, hepatocellular carcinoma was present in about 20, melanoma in approximately 15, renal cell carcinoma in 9 and head and neck cancer in 9. The dose-escalation cohort was about 86% male with a mean age of around 62 years, ranging from roughly 23 to 90. Patients were allowed to have had prior anti-PD-1, anti-PD-L1 or anti-CTLA-4 therapy, and around 40% of the dose-escalation patients had previously received checkpoint inhibitors. Partial responses occurred in three dose-escalation patients, of whom one had hepatocellular carcinoma and two had cutaneous melanoma. Peripheral TCRbeta sequencing aimed to test whether ivuxolimab altered TCR sequence diversity and caused clonal T-cell expansion. The monotherapy dose-escalation portion (N ≈ 52 patients) of the phase I ivuxolimab trial is reported in the paper. The study at large found these results: At doses from 0.1 to 3.0 mg/kg, clonal expansion was seen in both CD4+ and CD8+ blood T cells between baseline and week 6. The antigen specificity of the peripheral T cells that underwent clonal expansion was not determined. After ivuxolimab, more expanded clones were found on average in CD8+ T cells than in CD4+ T cells. Partial responders in the 0.1-3.0 mg/kg groups had among the lowest normalized peripheral clonal expansion, especially among CD8+ T cells. Low levels of normalized T-cell clonal expansion were also seen in some patients who did not respond.

About this clone: Its antigen target is currently unknown. Base qualities are not recorded, but no much larger clone differs from it by a single base.

Patients with a history of autoimmune disease or receiving systemic immunosuppression were excluded from the trial. Peripheral blood for TCR sequencing was collected from all dose cohorts at baseline, on cycle 4 day 1, and on cycle 7 day 1. Samples were obtained from an open-label, multicenter, first-in-human phase I dose-escalation trial of ivuxolimab. Adults with locally advanced or metastatic melanoma, renal cell, hepatocellular, or head and neck squamous cell carcinoma were enrolled in the trial. Before TCR sequencing, CD4+ T cells and CD8+ T cells were sorted from peripheral blood as separate populations. Genomic DNA was extracted from sorted cells for sequencing of the TCRbeta CDR3 region. The immunoSEQ Assay was used for sequencing of TCRbeta CDR3 regions. TCRdb holds this immuneACCESS table with in-frame rearrangements only. Some clones are missing; in checked studies, unresolved V genes explain under half, and the rest has no known cause. Here the sample has more than 70,000 clones; approximately 91% occur a single time. The top ten clones comprise 0.33% of the sample.

Based on the germline V gene, the CDR1 and CDR2 sequences are SNHLY and FYNNEI. Ends trimmed: V by 8 bases, J by 0 bases; bases unmatched to a gene: 11. The CDR3, cysteine through phenylalanine, is 17 amino acids long. The sequence is cut down to CDR3 DNA, 51 bases in frame from base 1. The source was CD4+ or CD8+ T cells sorted from blood, collected in a trial of the OX40 agonist ivuxolimab. The V gene is TRBV2 and the J gene is TRBJ2-3; 10 bases in the middle match TRBD2. The source of this sequence is an adult with an advanced solid tumor such as melanoma, head and neck, liver or kidney cancer. The sequence in DNA is TGTGCCAGCGTGGGGACCCCGGGACTAGCGAGCACAGATACGCAGTATTTT. Translated, it reads CASVGTPGLASTDTQYF.